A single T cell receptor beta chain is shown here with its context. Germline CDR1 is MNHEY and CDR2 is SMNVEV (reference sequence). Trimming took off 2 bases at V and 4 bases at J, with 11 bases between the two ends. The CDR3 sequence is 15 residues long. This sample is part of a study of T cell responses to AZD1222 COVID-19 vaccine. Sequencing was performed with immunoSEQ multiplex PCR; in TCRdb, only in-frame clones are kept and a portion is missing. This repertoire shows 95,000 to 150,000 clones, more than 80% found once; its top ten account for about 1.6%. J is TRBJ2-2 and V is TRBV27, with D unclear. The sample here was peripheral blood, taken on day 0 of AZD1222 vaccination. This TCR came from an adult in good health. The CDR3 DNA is TGTGCCAGCAGTTTAGAGACGCTAAGCACCGGGGAGCTGTTTTTT. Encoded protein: CASSLETLSTGELFF.